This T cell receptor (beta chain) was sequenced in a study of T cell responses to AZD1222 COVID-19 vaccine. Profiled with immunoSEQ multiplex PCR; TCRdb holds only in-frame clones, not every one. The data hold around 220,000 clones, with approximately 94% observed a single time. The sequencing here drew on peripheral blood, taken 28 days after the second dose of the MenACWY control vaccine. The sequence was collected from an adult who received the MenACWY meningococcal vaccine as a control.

Here the CDR3 reads CASQDEGGGPKTQYF. CDR3 nucleotides: TGTGCCAGCCAAGACGAGGGAGGGGGCCCGAAGACCCAGTACTTC. This chain links TRBV6-5 with TRBJ2-5; D tentatively fits TRBD1 or TRBD2 (7 bases each). The V and J ends lost 8 bases and 6 bases respectively, with 22 bases between them. In germline, CDR1 is MNHEY, CDR2 SVGAGI. This CDR3 region has 15 residues.